At least ten counts were recorded for the clone carrying this T cell receptor beta chain. What it recognizes is unknown. Germline V CDR1 and CDR2: KGHDR, SFDVKD. This CDR3 is built from 13 residues. V lost 9 bases and J 3 bases, leaving 13 bases between the germline ends. The source of the sample is a study of T cells in Graves' hyperthyroidism and ophthalmopathy. Study overall: Any treatment followed the collection of peripheral blood at initial diagnosis.

Exclusion criteria comprised uncontrolled infection, other autoimmune disease, pregnancy or lactation. RNA transcripts yielded amplified TCR beta CDR3 regions. A set of HTBI primers served as the primers for a first-round RT-PCR of the TCR CDR3. Each CDR3 protein is one row after TCRdb ran MiXCR on the multiplex PCR reads. Of hundreds of thousands of distinct CDR3 sequences in the sample, roughly 14% are singletons; the top ten hold approximately 4.3%. Study observations and caveats: Most thyroid clonotypes with frequency above 0.001 were detected in blood.

Sequencing was performed on blood. This sequence originates from a woman aged 40-49 years with Graves' ophthalmopathy. The chain uses TRBV24-1 and TRBJ2-5; a possible D gene is TRBD1 (5 bases). The CDR3 loop reads CATPWLGEETQYF. The CDR3 DNA reads as TGTGCCACCCCCTGGCTAGGGGAAGAGACCCAGTACTTC.